The 8 T cell receptor beta chains given below trace back to one sample, sequenced in a study of radiotherapy plus CTLA-4 blockade in lung cancer. Method: immunoSEQ multiplex PCR; TCRdb's copy keeps in-frame clones and lacks some. The sample lists over 70,000 clones, approximately 86% occurring once. The sequencing used peripheral blood, collected from a patient treated with radiotherapy plus ipilimumab. The receptors originated from a human donor with non-small cell lung cancer who had a partial response to radiotherapy plus ipilimumab.

The chain joins TRBV30 to TRBJ1-1; no clear D gene. Per germline, CDR1 GTSNPN and CDR2 SVGIG (reference sequence). The CDR3 runs to 12 residues. Between the trimmed V and J ends, which lost 4 bases and 4 bases, there was a span of 10 bases. The CDR3 DNA reads as TGTGCCTGGAATAGGGCGGGCACTGAAGCTTTCTTT. Residues: CAWNRAGTEAFF.

The rearrangement links TRBV19 to TRBJ1-1; no reliable D call. V was trimmed by 3 bases and J by 5 bases, leaving 13 bases between them. Germline V gene sequence: CDR1 LNHDA, CDR2 SQIVND (reference sequence). This CDR3 spans 14 amino acids. DNA for the CDR3: TGTGCCAGTAGTATTCCTATGGAGGGAACTGAAGCTTTCTTT. Protein: CASSIPMEGTEAFF.

J is TRBJ2-1 and V is TRBV14; 15 nucleotides agree with TRBD2. The J segment lost 3 bases and the V segment lost 4 bases, leaving 10 bases of the junction unmatched. Germline V gene lookup returns CDR1 SGHDN and CDR2 FVKESK. The CDR3 has 19 residues. This CDR3 reads CASSRFGLAGGPLYNEQFF. DNA for the CDR3: TGTGCCAGCAGCCGATTCGGACTAGCGGGAGGGCCCCTCTACAATGAGCAGTTCTTC.

The V gene is TRBV18, the J gene TRBJ2-1, with 7 bases identical to TRBD1. Germline lookup yields CDR1 KGHSH and CDR2 LQKENI. V lost 6 bases and J lost 0; bases outside the gene matches: 8. The CDR3 extends over 16 amino acids. The CDR3 bases are TGTGCCAGCTCTCAAGGACAGGTCAGCTCCTACAATGAGCAGTTCTTC. Its protein product is CASSQGQVSSYNEQFF.

The chain couples TRBV7-6 to TRBJ2-7, with 9 bases identical to TRBD2. With 5 bases clipped from V and 9 bases from J, the junction kept 14 bases outside the gene matches. The CDR3 is 15 amino acids. In germline, CDR1 is SGHVS, CDR2 FNYEAQ. The CDR3 sequence: CASSRRGVAGDVQYF. In DNA, the CDR3 is TGTGCCAGCAGCCGTCGAGGTGTAGCGGGAGATGTGCAGTACTTC.

The genes are TRBV29-1 and TRBJ2-5, with TRBD2 matching 8 bases. CDR3 size: 15 residues. Germline lookup yields CDR1 SQVTM and CDR2 ANQGSEA. V dropped 6 bases and J dropped 4; count of bases not matched to a gene: 13. This CDR3 reads CSVLTSGGVRETQYF. The CDR3 DNA reads TGCAGCGTACTAACTAGCGGAGGGGTCCGAGAGACCCAGTACTTC.

The V and J genes are TRBV14 and TRBJ1-1, with D possibly matching TRBD1 (5 bases). The CDR3 totals 14 residues. Trimming took off 3 bases at V and 4 bases at J, with 12 bases between the two ends. CDR1 and CDR2 (germline): SGHDN, FVKESK. In DNA, the CDR3 is TGTGCCAGCAGCCAGCAGGGAGGTTTCACTGAAGCTTTCTTT. This sequence encodes CASSQQGGFTEAFF.

The genes are TRBV23-1 and TRBJ2-7; 8 bases align to TRBD1. TRBV23-1 is treated as an ORF (open reading frame) with a function not yet certain. This CDR3 spans 16 amino acids. J lost 2 bases, V lost 3 bases, and 9 bases had no gene match. CDR3 sequence reads: CASSQGDRPPPYEQYV. The CDR3 nucleotides are TGCGCCAGCAGTCAGGGGGACAGGCCTCCCCCCTACGAGCAGTACGTC.